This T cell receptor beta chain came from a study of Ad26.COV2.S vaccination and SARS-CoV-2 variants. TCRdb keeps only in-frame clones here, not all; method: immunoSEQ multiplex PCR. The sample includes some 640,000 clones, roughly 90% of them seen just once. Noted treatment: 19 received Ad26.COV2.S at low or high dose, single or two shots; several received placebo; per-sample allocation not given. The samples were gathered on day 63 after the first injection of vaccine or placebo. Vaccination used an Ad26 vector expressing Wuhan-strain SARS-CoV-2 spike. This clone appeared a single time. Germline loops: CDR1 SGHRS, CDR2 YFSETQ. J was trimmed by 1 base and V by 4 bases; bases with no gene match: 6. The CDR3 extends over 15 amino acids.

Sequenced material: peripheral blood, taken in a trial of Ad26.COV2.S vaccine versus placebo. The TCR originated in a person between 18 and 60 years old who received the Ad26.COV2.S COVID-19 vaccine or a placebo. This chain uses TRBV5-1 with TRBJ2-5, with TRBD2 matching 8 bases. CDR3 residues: CASSQATSGQETQYF. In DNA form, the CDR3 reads TGCGCCAGCAGCCAAGCCACTAGCGGCCAAGAGACCCAGTACTTC.